This passage covers 16 T cell receptor beta chains from one sample sequenced in a study of control samples from healthy donors and cancer patients. The table came from immunoSEQ multiplex PCR; TCRdb's copy has only in-frame clones and leaves some out. Of roughly 120,000 clones in the sample, 70% to 90% were seen once. The sample comprised PBMCs. The receptors were sampled from a woman in her sixties or seventies with lung cancer.

V gene TRBV28 combines with J gene TRBJ1-2, with 7 bases fitting TRBD1. The germline V gene encodes CDR1 MDHEN and CDR2 SYDVKM. V was clipped by 2 bases and J by 0 bases; unmatched bases: 12. The CDR3 has 18 amino acids. The CDR3 DNA reads TGTGCCAGCAGTTTAAATTCAGGGACAGCTATAGCTAACTATGGCTACACCTTC. It yields the protein CASSLNSGTAIANYGYTF.

The chain has TRBV5-4 and TRBJ2-1; TRBD1 aligns across 12 bases. The germline gives CDR1 SGHNT, CDR2 YYREEE (reference sequence). Trimming took 1 base from V and 8 from J; bases not matched to a gene: 7. This CDR3 has 16 amino acids. The CDR3 region is CASSLPGGQGADEQFF. The CDR3 DNA sequence: TGTGCCAGCAGCTTGCCAGGGGGACAGGGGGCCGATGAGCAGTTCTTC.

J is TRBJ2-7 and V is TRBV7-2; TRBD1 matches at 10 bases. The CDR3 length is 14 residues. Germline V lookup: CDR1 SGHTA, CDR2 FQGNSA. Trimming cost V 4 bases and J 5 bases; bases outside gene matches: 5. The CDR3 sequence: CASSSGQGFNEQYF. CDR3 coding DNA: TGTGCCAGCAGCTCGGGACAGGGGTTCAACGAGCAGTACTTC.

The chain carries TRBV6-2 or TRBV6-3 and TRBJ1-1, with 10 bases identical to TRBD1. V lost 4 bases to trimming and J lost 3 bases; unmatched junction nucleotides: 14. The germline V gene has CDR1 MNHEY and CDR2 SVGEGT. The CDR3 contains 18 residues. CDR3 nucleotides: TGTGCCAGCAGTTCCTCGAAGACAGGGGGCGTAGGATACACTGAAGCTTTCTTT. It encodes CASSSSKTGGVGYTEAFF.

This sequence joins TRBV4-1 and TRBJ1-1; D may be TRBD1 (6 bases). From germline, CDR1 is MGHRA and CDR2 YSYEKL. The CDR3 length is 15 residues. The germline V and J ends were trimmed by 0 bases and 1 base, with 9 bases remaining between them. DNA of the CDR3: TGCGCCAGCAGCCAAGAGGGACACCAGAACACTGAAGCTTTCTTT. Encoded protein: CASSQEGHQNTEAFF.

This chain links TRBV30 with TRBJ1-1, with 9 nucleotides matching TRBD1. The V segment lost 0 bases and the J segment 1 base; nucleotides outside the gene matches: 0. The germline CDR1 and CDR2 sequences are GTSNPN and SVGIG (reference sequence). The CDR3 spans 14 residues. The CDR3 loop is CAWSVTGGNTEAFF. CDR3 DNA: TGTGCCTGGAGTGTGACAGGGGGGAACACTGAAGCTTTCTTT.

As for this clone: Mismatch with germline at one junction end may stem from a read error. At the DNA level, this CDR3 is encoded by other sequences in the same sample as well. V and J are TRBV20-1 and TRBJ1-1, with TRBD1 identical over 12 bases. Germline V gene lookup returns CDR1 DFQATT and CDR2 SNEGSKA (reference sequence). The CDR3 is made up of 17 amino acids. The CDR3 DNA is TGCAGTGCTAGTGCCCCGGGACAGGGGGCTTCAGGGACTGAAGCCTTCTTT. Amino acids: CSASAPGQGASGTEAFF.

The J gene is TRBJ1-1, the V gene TRBV19; no clear D gene. The V gene lost 2 bases and the J gene lost 4 bases, with 8 bases spanning the gap. This CDR3 contains 13 residues. Germline CDR1 reads LNHDA; CDR2 reads SQIVND (reference sequence). In nucleotides, the CDR3 is TGTGCCAGTAGTATAAAAGATTTCACTGAAGCTTTCTTT. It codes for CASSIKDFTEAFF. The full variable domain, completed using reference TRBV19 and TRBJ1-1, is DGGITQSPKYLFRKEGQNVTLSCEQNLNHDAMYWYRQDPGQGLRLIYYSQIVNDFQKGDIAEGYSVSREKKESFPLTVTSAQKNPTAFYLCASSIKDFTEAFFGQGTRLTVV.

The V gene is TRBV4-2, the J gene TRBJ1-6; D unresolved. V lost 0 bases and J 8 bases, leaving 5 bases between the germline ends. The CDR3 spans 13 residues. Germline V CDR1 and CDR2: LGHNA, YNFKEQ. The CDR3 bases are TGTGCCAGCAGCCAAGATACGGATTCACCCCTCCACTTT. Protein product: CASSQDTDSPLHF.

The rearrangement links TRBV4-1 to TRBJ1-1; D is undetermined. This CDR3 has 17 amino acids. CDR1 is MGHRA, CDR2 YSYEKL, per germline. Between the trimmed V and J ends, which lost 2 bases and 0 bases, there was a span of 16 bases. CDR3: CASSQPMPRKLNTEAFF. DNA of the CDR3: TGCGCCAGCAGCCAACCGATGCCAAGGAAATTGAACACTGAAGCTTTCTTT.

The rearrangement links TRBV5-1 to TRBJ1-2; maybe TRBD1 (6 bases). Germline V gives CDR1 SGHRS, CDR2 YFSETQ. The CDR3 spans 17 residues. V lost 4 bases and J 7 bases, leaving 26 bases between the germline ends. CDR3 DNA sequence: TGCGCCAGCAGCCCCCTAGTCGCGGGACACCCTAAAGGTGGCTACACCTTC. This gives the protein CASSPLVAGHPKGGYTF.

V gene TRBV3-1 (or the pseudogene TRBV3-2) combines with J gene TRBJ2-7, with D hard to call. Trimming shortened V by 1 base and J by 2 bases, and 18 bases separated the two germline ends. The germline CDR1 and CDR2 sequences are LGHDT and YNNKEL (reference sequence). The CDR3 contains 17 residues. CDR3 sequence reads: CASSQAKGARSTYEQYF. As DNA, the CDR3 is TGTGCCAGCAGCCAAGCTAAAGGCGCAAGGTCTACCTACGAGCAGTACTTC.

This clone was found once. This rearrangement joins TRBV7-3 to TRBJ2-3; D call uncertain. V was clipped by 2 bases and J by 0 bases, with 6 bases between them. Germline loops: CDR1 SGHTA, CDR2 FQGTGA. This CDR3 is built from 14 residues. The CDR3 protein is CASSLQPSTDTQYF. The CDR3 nucleotides are TGTGCCAGCAGCTTACAACCAAGCACAGATACGCAGTATTTT.

The chain recombines TRBV19 with TRBJ1-1, with TRBD1 matching over 8 bases. J gave up 6 bases and V 6 bases, and 6 bases lay outside the gene matches. This CDR3 contains 13 residues. The germline V gene encodes CDR1 LNHDA and CDR2 SQIVND (reference sequence). CDR3 sequence reads: CASSSTGVSEAFF. The CDR3 DNA reads TGTGCCAGTAGCTCGACAGGGGTGTCTGAAGCTTTCTTT. Looking up the rest from reference TRBV19 and TRBJ1-1 gives the full variable domain: DGGITQSPKYLFRKEGQNVTLSCEQNLNHDAMYWYRQDPGQGLRLIYYSQIVNDFQKGDIAEGYSVSREKKESFPLTVTSAQKNPTAFYLCASSSTGVSEAFFGQGTRLTVV.

This clone was found once. The genes are TRBV29-1 and TRBJ2-1, with D unclear. CDR1 and CDR2 (germline): SQVTM, ANQGSEA. Deletions cut 3 bases from V and 7 bases from J, with 16 bases between. The CDR3 consists of 14 residues. CDR3 sequence (DNA): TGCAGCGTTGATGACGGCCTTTACGGAAATGAGCAGTTCTTC. Translated, it gives CSVDDGLYGNEQFF.

The genes are TRBV6-6 and TRBJ1-3; no clear D gene. The length of the CDR3 is 14 residues. Germline V gene sequence: CDR1 MNHNY, CDR2 SVGAGI (reference sequence). V was trimmed by 6 bases and J by 0 bases, leaving 9 bases between them. In nucleotides, the CDR3 is TGTGCCAGCAGCCGGACGCACTCTGGAAACACCATATATTTT. This sequence encodes CASSRTHSGNTIYF.